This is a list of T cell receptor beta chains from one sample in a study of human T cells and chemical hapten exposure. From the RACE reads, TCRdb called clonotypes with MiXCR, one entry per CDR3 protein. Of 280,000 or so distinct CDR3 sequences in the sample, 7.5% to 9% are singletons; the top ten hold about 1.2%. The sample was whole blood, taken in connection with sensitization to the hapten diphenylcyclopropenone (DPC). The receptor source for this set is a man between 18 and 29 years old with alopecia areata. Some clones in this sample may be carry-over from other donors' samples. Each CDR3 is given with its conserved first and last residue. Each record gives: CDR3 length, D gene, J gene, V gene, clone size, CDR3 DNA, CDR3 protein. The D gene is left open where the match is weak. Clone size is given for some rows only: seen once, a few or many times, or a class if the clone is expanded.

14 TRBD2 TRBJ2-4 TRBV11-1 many TGTGCCAGCAGCGCCGGAGGGGAGGGAAACATTCAGTACTTC CASSAGGEGNIQYF
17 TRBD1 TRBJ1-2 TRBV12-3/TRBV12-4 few TGTGCCAGCAACTTGCGGCTGAGAGACAGGGGGCAGGGTGGCTACACCTTC CASNLRLRDRGQGGYTF
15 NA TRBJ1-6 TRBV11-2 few TGTGCCAGCAGAACCTGGGGGGGCCGCAATTCACCCCTCCACTTT CASRTWGGRNSPLHF
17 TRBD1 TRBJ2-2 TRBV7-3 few TGTGCCAGCAGCGGTGGACAGGAACTATCGAACACCGGGGAGCTGTTTTTT CASSGGQELSNTGELFF
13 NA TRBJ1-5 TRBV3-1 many TGTGCCAGCAGTCACCAGGGCGATCAGCCCCAGCATTTT CASSHQGDQPQHF
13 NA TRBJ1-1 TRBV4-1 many TGCGCCAGCAGCCAAGCATCCGACACTGAAGCTTTCTTT CASSQASDTEAFF
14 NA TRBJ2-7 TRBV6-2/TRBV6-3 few TGTGCCAGCAGTATTAGGGACTTCTCCTACGAGCAGTACTTC CASSIRDFSYEQYF
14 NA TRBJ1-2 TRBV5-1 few TGCGCCAGCAGCTTATCAAGACAATCCTCCTTCTACACCTTC CASSLSRQSSFYTF
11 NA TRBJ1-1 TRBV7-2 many TGTGCCAGCAGCGCAGACACTGAAGCTTTCTTT CASSADTEAFF
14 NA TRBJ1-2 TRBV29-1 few TGCAGCGTGCGAGGGGGGGAGATTGGATATGGCTACACCTTC CSVRGGEIGYGYTF
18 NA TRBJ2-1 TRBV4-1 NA TGCGCCAGCAGCCAAGATCCCGCAGGGGTGATGTCCTACAATGAGCAGTTCTTC CASSQDPAGVMSYNEQFF
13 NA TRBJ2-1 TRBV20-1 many TGCAGTGCTAGAGAACAGGGAAGCCATGAGCAGTTCTTC CSAREQGSHEQFF
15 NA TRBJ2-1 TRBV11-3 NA TGTGCCAGCAGCTTAGTAGGGGTGGCCTACAATGAGCAGTTCTTC CASSLVGVAYNEQFF
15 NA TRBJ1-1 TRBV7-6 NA TGTGCCAGCAGCTTCGGGACCTTCGGGAACACTGAAGCTTTCTTT CASSFGTFGNTEAFF
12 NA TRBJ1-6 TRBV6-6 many TGTGCCAGCAGTTACTGGGGGGCACCCCTCCACTTT CASSYWGAPLHF
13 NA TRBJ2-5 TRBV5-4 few TGTGCCAGCAGCTTATATCCCGGAAAGACCCAGTACTTC CASSLYPGKTQYF
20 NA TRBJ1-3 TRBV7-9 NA TGTGCCAGCAGGGGAGTAGGAACAGCCTCCTTTATGTACTCTGGAAACACCATATATTTT CASRGVGTASFMYSGNTIYF
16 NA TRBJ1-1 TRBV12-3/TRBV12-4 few TGTGCCAGCAGTCAGAGACACAGGTTGGTGAACACTGAAGCTTTCTTT CASSQRHRLVNTEAFF
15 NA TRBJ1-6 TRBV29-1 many TGCAGCGCCAAGACAGGCGGGGAAAACAATTCACCCCTCCACTTT CSAKTGGENNSPLHF
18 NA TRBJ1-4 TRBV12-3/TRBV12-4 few TGTGCCAGCAGTTTTGGGACTCAGGGTACCGCTTGGGATGAAAAACTGTTTTTT CASSFGTQGTAWDEKLFF
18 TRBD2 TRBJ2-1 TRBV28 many TGTGCCAGCAGCCAACCCCAGATTAGCGGGGGGAGAAACAATGAGCAGTTCTTC CASSQPQISGGRNNEQFF
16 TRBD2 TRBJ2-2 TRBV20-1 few TGCAGTGCTAGAGATCCCCAGCGGGGGGGTCCCCGGGAGCTGTTTTTT CSARDPQRGGPRELFF
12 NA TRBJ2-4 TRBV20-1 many TGCAGTGTGGGGGGCTTAGAAAACATTCAGTACTTC CSVGGLENIQYF
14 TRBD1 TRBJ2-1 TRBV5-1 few TGCGCCAGCAGCGTAGGACAGGGCTTCTATGAGCAGTTCTTC CASSVGQGFYEQFF
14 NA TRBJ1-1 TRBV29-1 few TGCAGCGTTGAAGGATGGGGTCGAATGGTTGAAGCTTTCTTT CSVEGWGRMVEAFF
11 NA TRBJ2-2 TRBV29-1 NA TGCAGCGTTGGGGAAACCGGGGAGCTGTTTTTT CSVGETGELFF
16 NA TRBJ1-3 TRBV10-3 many TGTGCCATCAGTGAATCCGACGGGCGCTCTGGAAACACCATATATTTT CAISESDGRSGNTIYF
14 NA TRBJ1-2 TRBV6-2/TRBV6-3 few TGTGCCAGCAGTTACCCGGGATCCCTCTATGGCTACACCTTC CASSYPGSLYGYTF
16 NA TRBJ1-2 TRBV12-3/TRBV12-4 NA TGTGCCAGCAGTTTTGGGGCGGCGATGGATAACTATGGCTACACCTTC CASSFGAAMDNYGYTF
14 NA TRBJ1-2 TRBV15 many TGTGCCACCAGCTACCCCAGGGATGACTATGGCTACACCTTC CATSYPRDDYGYTF
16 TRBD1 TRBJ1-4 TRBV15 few TGTGCCACCAGCAGAGATGGGACAGCCTTTAATGAAAAACTGTTTTTT CATSRDGTAFNEKLFF
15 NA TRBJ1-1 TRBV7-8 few TGTGCCAGTAGAATGACAGGCGGGCGCCACACTGAAGCTTTCTTT CASRMTGGRHTEAFF
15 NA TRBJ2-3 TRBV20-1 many TGCAGTGCTAGAGAGGGTCAGCTCGGTCCAGATACGCAGTATTTT CSAREGQLGPDTQYF
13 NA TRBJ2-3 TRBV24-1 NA TGTGCCACCAGTGATTTGTCGGCCGATACGCAGTATTTT CATSDLSADTQYF
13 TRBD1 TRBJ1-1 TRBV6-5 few TGTGCCAGCAAACAGGGGGCTAGAGGTGAAGCTTTCTTT CASKQGARGEAFF
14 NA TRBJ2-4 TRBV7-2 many TGTGCCAGCAGACTCGGGGTCCTTCAAAACATTCAGTACTTC CASRLGVLQNIQYF
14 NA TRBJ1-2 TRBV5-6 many TGTGCCAGCAGCTTGTATCAACCGAACTATGGCTACACCTTC CASSLYQPNYGYTF
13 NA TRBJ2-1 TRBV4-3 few TGCGCCAGCAGCCAAGATCGGGGAAGTGAGCAGTTCTTC CASSQDRGSEQFF
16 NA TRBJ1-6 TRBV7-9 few TGTGCCAGCAGCTTAGCGCGTACAGGGAATGGTTCACCCCTCCACTTT CASSLARTGNGSPLHF
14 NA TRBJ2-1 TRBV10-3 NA TGTGCCATCAGGACGGGTGCAACGAGGAATGAGCAGTTCTTC CAIRTGATRNEQFF
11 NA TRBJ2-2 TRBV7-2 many TGTGCCAGCAGCGTGGAGAGGGAGCTGTTTTTT CASSVERELFF
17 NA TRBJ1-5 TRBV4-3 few TGCGCCAGCAGCCAAGAATGGACAGACTATAGCAATCAGCCCCAGCATTTT CASSQEWTDYSNQPQHF
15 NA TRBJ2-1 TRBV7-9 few TGTGCCAGCAGCTTATTGTTCCAGGGCTGGCATGAGCAGTTCTTC CASSLLFQGWHEQFF
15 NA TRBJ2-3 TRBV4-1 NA TGCGCCAGCAGCCAACCCCAAGGGGTGACAGATACGCAGTATTTT CASSQPQGVTDTQYF
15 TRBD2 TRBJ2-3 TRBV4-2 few TGTGCCAGCAGCCAAGACCGGGGGGGGCTAGATACGCAGTATTTT CASSQDRGGLDTQYF
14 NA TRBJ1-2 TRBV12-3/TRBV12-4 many TGTGCCAACGACCTCCCCACGGGCCCCTATGGCTACACCTTC CANDLPTGPYGYTF
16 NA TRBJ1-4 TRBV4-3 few TGCGCCAGCAGCCAAGATCCAGAGACGGCAAATGAAAAACTGTTTTTT CASSQDPETANEKLFF
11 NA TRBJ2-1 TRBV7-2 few TGTGCCAGCAGCTTATCCCAAGAGCAGTTCTTC CASSLSQEQFF
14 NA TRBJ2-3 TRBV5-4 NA TGTGCCAGCAGCCCGGGATGGAGGCCAGATACGCAGTATTTT CASSPGWRPDTQYF
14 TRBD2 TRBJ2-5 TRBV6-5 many TGTGCCAGCAGCCCAACTAGCGACCGGGAGACCCAGTACTTC CASSPTSDRETQYF
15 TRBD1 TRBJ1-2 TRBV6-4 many TGTGCCAGCAGGGCCCAAACAGGGGGATCCTATGGCTACACCTTC CASRAQTGGSYGYTF
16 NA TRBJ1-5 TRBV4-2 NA TGTGCCAGCAGCCAAGGTCCCGGACCGATCAATCAGCCCCAGCATTTT CASSQGPGPINQPQHF
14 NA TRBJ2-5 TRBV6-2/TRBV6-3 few TGTGCCAGCCGAGAGGGGCCATCTCAGGAGACCCAGTACTTC CASREGPSQETQYF
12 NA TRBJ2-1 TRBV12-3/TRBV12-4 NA TGTGCCAGCAGTAACCGAGTAGGTGAGCAGTTCTTC CASSNRVGEQFF
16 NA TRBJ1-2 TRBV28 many TGTGCCAGCAGTTTAGGACCCAAAACGACAGACTATGGCTACACCTTC CASSLGPKTTDYGYTF